Each of the 12 T cell receptor beta chains below was sequenced from the same sample in a study of blood T cell repertoires in COVID-19. TCRdb keeps only in-frame clones here, not all; method: immunoSEQ multiplex PCR. Here the sample spans about 280,000 clones, around 87% being singletons. The sequenced sample was PBMCs or T cells enriched from blood (not recorded which). These receptor sequences come from a woman younger than 30 with acute COVID-19.

This chain joins TRBV18 and TRBJ1-6, with D unresolved. The CDR3 has 13 amino acids. V lost 6 bases and J lost 7, with 10 bases in between. Germline V lookup: CDR1 KGHSH, CDR2 LQKENI. The CDR3 sequence: CASSREENSPLHF. CDR3 nucleotides: TGTGCCAGCTCCCGGGAAGAAAATTCACCCCTCCACTTT. Supplemented by reference TRBV18 and TRBJ1-6, the full variable domain reads NAGVMQNPRHLVRRRGQEARLRCSPMKGHSHVYWYRQLPEEGLKFMVYLQKENIIDESGMPKERFSAEFPKEGPSILRIQQVVRGDSAAYFCASSREENSPLHFGNGTRLTVT.

The V and J genes are TRBV5-1 and TRBJ1-6; 7 nucleotides agree with TRBD1. CDR1 is SGHRS and CDR2 is YFSETQ in the germline V gene. J gave up 2 bases and V 0 bases, and 2 bases lay outside the gene matches. The CDR3 covers 16 residues. The CDR3 here is CASSLGDSPYNSPLHF. For the CDR3, the DNA is TGCGCCAGCAGCTTGGGGGACAGCCCCTATAATTCACCCCTCCACTTT.

Note on this clone: At one boundary the junction diverges from the germline segment, which might be a read error. The rearrangement links TRBV11-2 to TRBJ2-5; TRBD1 matches 11 bases. The length of the CDR3 is 11 residues. Germline loops: CDR1 SGHAT, CDR2 FQNNGV. CDR3 nucleotides: TGTGCCAGCAGCTCCGGGACAGGGGGTCACTTC. It is translated as CASSSGTGGHF.

In this sample, this clone turned up many times. The chain combines TRBV7-9 with TRBJ2-2; D may be TRBD2 (6 bases). Per germline, CDR1 SEHNR and CDR2 FQNEAQ (reference sequence). With 2 bases removed from V and 4 bases from J, the gap between germline ends came to 14 bases. The CDR3 loop spans 16 amino acids. For the CDR3, the DNA is TGTGCCAGCAGCTTAATTCGGGAGTGGAGCACCGGGGAGCTGTTTTTT. It specifies CASSLIREWSTGELFF. Full variable domain (remainder filled in from reference TRBV7-9 and TRBJ2-2): DTGVSQNPRHKITKRGQNVTFRCDPISEHNRLYWYRQTLGQGPEFLTYFQNEAQLEKSRLLSDRFSAERPKGSFSTLEIQRTEQGDSAMYLCASSLIREWSTGELFFGEGSRLTVL.

The CDR3 loop is CASSRDREAGANVLTF. The CDR3 nucleotides read TGTGCCAGCAGCCGGGACAGGGAAGCTGGGGCCAACGTCCTGACTTTC. The V gene is TRBV27, the J gene TRBJ2-6; 9 bases are shared with TRBD1. Germline CDR1 and CDR2: MNHEY and SMNVEV (reference sequence). J was trimmed by 2 bases and V by 6 bases; bases with no gene match: 5. This CDR3 contains 16 residues.

CDR3 sequence reads: CASSPSSGRYNEQFF. Written as DNA, the CDR3 is TGTGCCAGCTCCCCATCTAGCGGGAGATACAATGAGCAGTTCTTC. V is TRBV18 and J is TRBJ2-1; 10 nucleotides agree with TRBD2. The V gene end was trimmed by 6 bases and the J gene end by 4 bases; junction bases not matched to a gene: 6. Germline assignment: CDR1 KGHSH and CDR2 LQKENI. This CDR3 has 15 residues.

This clone was picked up one time. The chain recombines TRBV6-5 with TRBJ2-7; TRBD2 is a possible D gene (6 bases). Germline V gene lookup returns CDR1 MNHEY and CDR2 SVGAGI. The CDR3 is 14 amino acids. With 8 bases removed from V and 0 bases from J, the gap between germline ends came to 14 bases. CDR3 sequence (DNA): TGTGCCAGCGCCCTTGGAGGGACCTCCTACGAGCAGTACTTC. Its translation: CASALGGTSYEQYF.

The chain has TRBV19 and TRBJ2-7, with D possibly TRBD2 on 5 matching bases. The CDR3 is made up of 15 amino acids. V gave up 3 bases and J gave up 2 bases, with 14 bases separating them. Germline V CDR1 and CDR2: LNHDA, SQIVND (reference sequence). CDR3 coding DNA: TGTGCCAGTAGTATTAGGAGCGGTGCCGCCTACGAGCAGTACTTC. It encodes CASSIRSGAAYEQYF.

The rearrangement uses TRBV9 and TRBJ1-1; tentative D call: TRBD1 (6 bases). The V and J ends lost 4 bases and 0 bases respectively, with 10 bases between them. The CDR3 contains 14 residues. Germline CDR1 is SGDLS and CDR2 is YYNGEE. The CDR3: CASSTGQLNTEAFF. The CDR3 coding sequence is TGTGCCAGCAGCACCGGACAGTTGAACACTGAAGCTTTCTTT.

The genes are TRBV30 and TRBJ2-2; TRBD2 matches 9 bases. The CDR3 consists of 14 residues. CDR1 GTSNPN and CDR2 SVGIG come from the germline V gene (reference sequence). V shed 1 base, J shed 6 bases, and the junction held 3 bases outside the gene matches. CDR3 sequence: CAWSEGTSPGELFF. CDR3 in DNA: TGTGCCTGGAGTGAAGGGACTAGCCCCGGGGAGCTGTTTTTT.

The chain joins TRBV7-9 to TRBJ1-5, with 8 bases lining up with TRBD1. The germline CDR1 and CDR2 sequences are SEHNR and FQNEAQ (reference sequence). This CDR3 is 16 amino acids long. J was trimmed by 2 bases and V by 1 base; bases with no gene match: 4. For the CDR3, the DNA is TGTGCCAGCAGCTTAGGACAGGGGTCGGGCAATCAGCCCCAGCATTTT. Translation: CASSLGQGSGNQPQHF.

The gene calls are TRBV25-1 and TRBJ2-1; the D gene is possibly TRBD1 (6 bases). The CDR3 runs to 15 residues. The V end was cut by 4 bases, the J end by 7 bases, with 17 bases between. Looked up from germline, CDR1 is MGHDK and CDR2 is SYGVNS. The CDR3 loop is CASSARDITTNEQFF. The DNA for the CDR3 is TGTGCCAGCAGTGCCCGGGACATAACTACAAATGAGCAGTTCTTC.